This TCR beta chain originates from a study of cytomegalovirus exposure and HLA in healthy donors. Of note for this clone: Its antigen is still unknown.

The CDR3 extends over 17 amino acids. After removal of 1 base from V and 3 bases from J, the junction contained 8 bases not matched to a gene. From germline, CDR1 is KGHSH and CDR2 LQKENI. Produced via immunoSEQ multiplex PCR; TCRdb's table is partial and in-frame only. The table lists fewer than 200,000 clones, approximately 87% of them singletons. General observations from the study: The CMV antigen specificity of a few CMV-associated chains was confirmed through in vitro analysis. A classifier reportedly called cytomegalovirus status with high sensitivity and specificity.

Sequencing was done on a sample of PBMCs. This chain links TRBV18 with TRBJ2-3; 9 bases fit TRBD1. The origin of this receptor is a woman under 40 in good health and CMV-seronegative. This CDR3 reads CASSPLTLGQGTDTQYF. The CDR3 bases are TGTGCCAGCTCACCACTTACCTTGGGACAGGGTACAGATACGCAGTATTTT.